This T cell receptor beta chain was observed in a study of cytomegalovirus exposure and HLA in healthy donors. This CDR3 contains 16 residues. V shed 3 bases and J 6 bases; nucleotides not matched to a gene: 10. Germline assignment: CDR1 MGHDK and CDR2 SYGVNS. With 60 Vbeta and 13 Jbeta primers, the PCR was carried out. Assay used: immunoSEQ multiplex PCR; TCRdb lists only in-frame clones, some missing. Here the sample spans tens of thousands of clones, 60% to 85% being singletons. The study's findings and limits: Previous analysis showed most TCR beta V segments were productive about 90% or about 30% of the time.

As regards this clone: The antigen is unknown.

The sequencing sample was made of PBMCs. The chain joins TRBV25-1 to TRBJ2-3; 9 nucleotides agree with TRBD2. This sequence was found in a man aged 18-30 years in good health and CMV-seropositive. CDR3 DNA sequence: TGTGCCAGCAGTGAGACTAGCGGCCTCCTGGGGGATACGCAGTATTTT. This encodes CASSETSGLLGDTQYF.